This T cell receptor (beta chain) was identified during a study of siplizumab effects on memory and regulatory T cells. Whole-study findings and limits: No functional test confirmed suppression by proliferating siplizumab-culture Tregs. Unstimulated naive T cells seemed to show more diversity than memory cells did, and they also seemed to be among the major contributors to the alloresponse.

For this clone: Its antigen is still unknown.

The data were produced by immunoSEQ multiplex PCR, yet TCRdb's version contains in-frame clones alone and is incomplete. This table holds about 50,000 clones, around 97% found once. Trimming took off 5 bases at V and 5 bases at J, with 9 bases between the two ends. Germline CDR1 MDHEN, CDR2 SYDVKM. CDR3 length equals 12 residues. The J gene is TRBJ2-5, the V gene TRBV28, with no clear D. Input material: naive CD8+ T cells sorted from blood. The clonotype comes from a human donor in good health. CDR3 sequence: CASSGLEETQYF. CDR3 bases: TGTGCCAGCAGTGGGTTGGAGGAGACCCAGTACTTC.